Presented here are 18 T cell receptor beta chains from one specimen sequenced in a study of blood T cell repertoires in COVID-19. Method: immunoSEQ multiplex PCR; TCRdb's copy keeps in-frame clones and lacks some. Here the sample spans approximately 60,000 clones, 82% being singletons. Sequenced sample: peripheral blood. The receptors were gathered from a woman over 75 with acute or convalescent COVID-19.

There are a few counts of this clone. DNA of the CDR3: TGTGCCAGCAGCTTAGCGGGGGGGCCAAGCACAGATACGCAGTATTTT. It specifies CASSLAGGPSTDTQYF. The V call is TRBV7-2, the J call TRBJ2-3; D possibly corresponds to TRBD2 (7 bases). The germline V and J ends were trimmed by 0 bases and 0 bases, with 10 bases remaining between them. The CDR3 extends over 16 amino acids. Germline V gene data show CDR1 as SGHTA and CDR2 as FQGNSA.

The chain has TRBV7-3 and TRBJ2-3, with 8 bases that match TRBD2. Germline values: CDR1 SGHTA, CDR2 FQGTGA. The CDR3 has 15 residues. V was clipped by 5 bases and J by 5 bases; unmatched bases: 9. Here the CDR3 reads CASSVSGTGGDTQYF. The CDR3 region has the DNA TGTGCCAGCAGCGTTAGCGGGACCGGGGGAGATACGCAGTATTTT.

V and J are TRBV9 and TRBJ2-1, with D tentatively TRBD1 (5 bases). The germline CDR1 and CDR2 sequences are SGDLS and YYNGEE. Trimming shortened V by 3 bases and J by 9 bases, and 19 bases separated the two germline ends. This CDR3 comprises 15 residues. The CDR3 DNA reads TGTGCCAGCAGCGCTGGCAGGGTCACGGGCGGTGAGCAGTTCTTC. Amino acid sequence: CASSAGRVTGGEQFF.

V is TRBV6-5 and J is TRBJ1-1; D is uncertain. The CDR3 spans 13 residues. The V gene's germline CDR1 is MNHEY and CDR2 SVGAGI. The ends were cut back, 11 bases at V and 2 bases at J, with 15 bases in the middle. The CDR3 DNA follows: TGTGCCTCAACTACCGGGGTTAACACTGAAGCTTTCTTT. This encodes CASTTGVNTEAFF.

V is TRBV6-4 and J is TRBJ2-7, with D uncertain. The germline V gene encodes CDR1 MRHNA and CDR2 SNTAGT. The CDR3 spans 13 residues. The V end lost 8 bases, the J end lost 7 bases, and 18 bases lay between the germline ends. The CDR3 loop reads CASPQSERVEQYF. CDR3 sequence (DNA): TGTGCCAGCCCCCAGAGCGAACGGGTGGAGCAGTACTTC.

The rearrangement uses TRBV30 and TRBJ2-7; 8 bases line up with TRBD1. The germline gives CDR1 GTSNPN, CDR2 SVGIG (reference sequence). CDR3 length: 15 amino acids. With 0 bases clipped from V and 7 bases from J, the junction kept 11 bases outside the gene matches. The CDR3 sequence: CAWSVPRQGAREQYF. As DNA, the CDR3 is TGTGCCTGGAGTGTACCCAGGCAGGGGGCTCGGGAGCAGTACTTC.

The chain is built from TRBV3-1 (or the pseudogene TRBV3-2) and TRBJ2-3, with 10 bases that match TRBD2. The CDR3 extends over 15 amino acids. The V segment lost 4 bases and the J segment 4 bases; nucleotides outside the gene matches: 5. CDR1 and CDR2 (germline): LGHDT, YNNKEL (reference sequence). The CDR3 reads CASSRSGGAADTQYF. CDR3 bases: TGTGCCAGCAGCCGGAGCGGGGGGGCGGCAGATACGCAGTATTTT.

The V gene is TRBV5-1, the J gene TRBJ2-5, with 9 bases that match TRBD2. Germline-derived CDR1 and CDR2 are SGHRS and YFSETQ. The CDR3 covers 15 residues. Trimming removed 0 bases from V and 4 bases from J; junction bases left unmatched: 4. CDR3 nucleotide sequence: TGCGCCAGCAGCTTGGGGCTAGCGGGAAGAGAGACCCAGTACTTC. Its translation: CASSLGLAGRETQYF.

This clone came up a few times. The genes are TRBV7-2 and TRBJ2-3; 10 bases are a match to TRBD2. Germline trimming cut 1 base from V and 7 bases from J; bases unmatched to any gene: 5. The CDR3 runs 15 residues. The germline V gene encodes CDR1 SGHTA and CDR2 FQGNSA. The CDR3: CASSLGPAGGYTQYF. In nucleotides, the CDR3 is TGTGCCAGCAGCTTAGGCCCAGCGGGGGGGTATACGCAGTATTTT.

Only one count was recorded for this clone. The genes are TRBV6-6 and TRBJ1-5, with a tentative D call TRBD1 (5 bases). V was pared by 0 bases and J by 3 bases, with 12 bases between. The germline V gene has CDR1 MNHNY and CDR2 SVGAGI (reference sequence). This CDR3 spans 16 amino acids. The CDR3 spells CASSYSNRQNNQPQHF. CDR3 DNA: TGTGCCAGCAGTTACTCGAACAGACAGAACAATCAGCCCCAGCATTTT.

V and J are TRBV4-1 and TRBJ2-7; 7 nucleotides align to TRBD2. The V and J ends lost 3 bases and 6 bases, in that order; junction bases with no gene match: 14. The CDR3 sequence is 16 residues long. The germline gives CDR1 MGHRA, CDR2 YSYEKL. The CDR3 sequence: CASSHLTGTTLLEQYF. CDR3 in DNA: TGCGCCAGCAGCCATTTGACCGGGACTACTTTACTCGAGCAGTACTTC.

The chain links TRBV5-1 to TRBJ1-2; 9 bases match TRBD1. CDR1 and CDR2 from the germline V gene are SGHRS and YFSETQ. This CDR3 spans 15 amino acids. Germline trimming cut 4 bases from V and 8 bases from J; bases unmatched to any gene: 12. The CDR3 nucleotides read TGCGCCAGCAGCATCCGGACAGGGGAGTTAAGGGGCTACACCTTC. Encoded protein: CASSIRTGELRGYTF.

The V call is TRBV6-5, the J call TRBJ1-6, with D possibly being TRBD1 (6 bases). The length of the CDR3 is 14 residues. V gave up 2 bases and J gave up 9 bases, with 11 bases separating them. Germline V gene sequence: CDR1 MNHEY, CDR2 SVGAGI. In nucleotides, the CDR3 is TGTGCCAGCAGTTACCTGGGGGCGCGTTCACCCCTCCACTTT. Its translation: CASSYLGARSPLHF.

The rearrangement uses TRBV3-1 (or the pseudogene TRBV3-2) and TRBJ2-2, with D possibly TRBD2 on 6 matching bases. Trimming removed 6 bases from V and 5 bases from J, with 10 bases in between. This CDR3 has 13 residues. CDR1 and CDR2 (germline): LGHDT, YNNKEL (reference sequence). The CDR3 DNA reads as TGTGCCAGCAGAGGGACTTTTACCGGGGAGCTGTTTTTT. Translation: CASRGTFTGELFF.

The DNA of the CDR3 is TGTGCCAGCAGCCAGATGACAGGGCTTAATGAAAAACTGTTTTTT. Translating gives CASSQMTGLNEKLFF. The chain carries TRBV3-1 (or the pseudogene TRBV3-2) and TRBJ1-4; 7 positions agree with TRBD1. The CDR3 spans 15 residues. Looked up from germline, CDR1 is LGHDT and CDR2 is YNNKEL (reference sequence). After removal of 3 bases from V and 4 bases from J, the junction contained 5 bases not matched to a gene.

The table lists this clone with a few counts. The chain employs TRBV18 and TRBJ1-1; TRBD1 matches at 7 bases. The junction had 6 bases not matched to a gene; V was cut back by 5 bases and J by 0 bases. The CDR3 totals 15 residues. Germline V gives CDR1 KGHSH, CDR2 LQKENI. In DNA, the CDR3 is TGTGCCAGCTCAAGGGACAGCCTCATGAACACTGAAGCTTTCTTT. Translation: CASSRDSLMNTEAFF.

This chain connects TRBV5-5 to TRBJ1-3; D unclear. CDR3 length equals 14 residues. CDR1 SGHKS and CDR2 YYEKEE come from the germline V gene (reference sequence). V was clipped by 1 base and J by 0 bases, with 5 bases between them. The CDR3 region is CASSLRSSGNTIYF. The CDR3 DNA follows: TGTGCCAGCAGCTTGAGGAGCTCTGGAAACACCATATATTTT. The variable domain in full, with the rest retrieved from reference TRBV5-5 and TRBJ1-3, is DAGVTQSPTHLIKTRGQQVTLRCSPISGHKSVSWYQQVLGQGPQFIFQYYEKEERGRGNFPDRFSARQFPNYSSELNVNALLLGDSALYLCASSLRSSGNTIYFGEGSWLTVV.

The genes are TRBV5-1 and TRBJ2-7; TRBD1 aligns across 12 bases. Germline CDR1 reads SGHRS; CDR2 reads YFSETQ. V was pared by 4 bases and J by 7 bases, with 9 bases of the junction left unmatched. This CDR3 contains 15 residues. The CDR3 DNA is TGCGCCAGCAGCCCGGAGGGACAGGGGGCGCGGGAGCAGTACTTC. Encoded protein: CASSPEGQGAREQYF.